The 31 T cell receptor beta chains presented below share a single source sample, sequenced in a study of T cell responses to AZD1222 COVID-19 vaccine. The assay was immunoSEQ multiplex PCR, and TCRdb's table has in-frame clones only and misses some. The data hold around 130,000 clones, with about 90% observed a single time. Sequenced here: peripheral blood, sampled on day 0 of AZD1222 vaccination. The receptors originated from an adult in good health.

The chain uses TRBV12-3 or TRBV12-4 and TRBJ1-5; D call uncertain. The V end was cut by 6 bases, the J end by 0 bases, with 6 bases between. The CDR3 has 13 amino acids. CDR3 coding DNA: TGTGCCAGCAGATACTATAGCAATCAGCCCCAGCATTTT. Protein sequence: CASRYYSNQPQHF.

This chain uses TRBV23-1 with TRBJ2-6, with D unclear. TRBV23-1 is labeled an ORF, and its function is uncertain. V shed 1 base and J shed 4 bases, with 17 bases lying between them. This CDR3 is 18 amino acids long. For the CDR3, the DNA is TGCGCCAGCAGTCAATTGAGTCCTTTCAGGCCCGGGGCCAACGTCCTGACTTTC. Translated: CASSQLSPFRPGANVLTF.

The chain links TRBV12-3 or TRBV12-4 to TRBJ2-7, with D perhaps being TRBD1 or TRBD2 (5 bases each). CDR3 size: 12 residues. The V end lost 6 bases, the J end lost 0 bases, and 6 bases lay between the germline ends. CDR3 residues: CASRGDSYEQYF. The CDR3 nucleotides read TGTGCCAGCAGGGGGGACTCCTACGAGCAGTACTTC.

The chain joins TRBV7-3 to TRBJ1-1, with unresolved D. The CDR3 is 13 residues long. Trimming removed 4 bases at V and 1 base at J, with 7 bases between. The V gene's germline CDR1 is SGHTA and CDR2 FQGTGA. The CDR3 sequence: CASSYNWNTEAFF. The CDR3 bases are TGTGCCAGCAGCTATAACTGGAACACTGAAGCTTTCTTT.

The chain joins TRBV6-5 to TRBJ1-2; 8 bases are a match to TRBD1. After removal of 6 bases from V and 2 bases from J, the junction contained 8 bases not matched to a gene. The V gene's germline CDR1 is MNHEY and CDR2 SVGAGI. The CDR3 is 15 residues long. The CDR3 DNA is TGTGCCAGCAGACCCGGGACAGGCGGGAACTATGGCTACACCTTC. This sequence encodes CASRPGTGGNYGYTF.

The chain joins TRBV4-2 to TRBJ1-3; 8 nucleotides align to TRBD1. CDR3 length: 15 amino acids. After removal of 6 bases from V and 4 bases from J, the junction contained 8 bases not matched to a gene. Germline V gene sequence: CDR1 LGHNA, CDR2 YNFKEQ. CDR3 DNA sequence: TGTGCCAGCAGTCAACCGACAGGGGTAGGAAACACCATATATTTT. Its translation is CASSQPTGVGNTIYF.

The V gene is TRBV7-9, the J gene TRBJ2-1; the D call may be TRBD1 or TRBD2 (5 bases each). V dropped 5 bases and J dropped 0 bases, with 14 bases sitting between them. The V gene's germline CDR1 is SEHNR and CDR2 FQNEAQ (reference sequence). This CDR3 is 16 amino acids long. The CDR3 sequence: CASSLISGSSYNEQFF. The CDR3 DNA sequence: TGTGCCAGCAGCCTCATCTCAGGGAGCTCCTACAATGAGCAGTTCTTC.

The V and J genes are TRBV28 and TRBJ1-4; D remains ambiguous. The CDR3 sequence is 13 residues long. Germline CDR1 MDHEN, CDR2 SYDVKM. Deletions cut 5 bases from V and 8 bases from J, with 12 bases between. The CDR3 coding sequence is TGTGCCAGCAGTCCCCTGGCGGTCGAAAAACTGTTTTTT. This encodes CASSPLAVEKLFF.

The V and J genes are TRBV19 and TRBJ1-5; TRBD1 agrees at 8 bases. Germline V CDR1 and CDR2: LNHDA, SQIVND (reference sequence). J gave up 6 bases and V 4 bases, and 5 bases lay outside the gene matches. CDR3 length: 14 residues. CDR3 coding DNA: TGTGCCAGTAGTACAACAGGGGGATTTCAGCCCCAGCATTTT. It yields the protein CASSTTGGFQPQHF.

The genes are TRBV6-5 and TRBJ1-2; a possible D gene is TRBD1 (5 bases). This CDR3 comprises 13 residues. The V end was cut by 6 bases, the J end by 2 bases, with 10 bases between. Germline loops: CDR1 MNHEY, CDR2 SVGAGI. CDR3 amino acids: CASSRDPNYGYTF. The CDR3 DNA is TGTGCCAGCAGCAGGGATCCGAACTATGGCTACACCTTC.

The rearrangement uses TRBV11-3 and TRBJ1-2; TRBD1 is a possible D gene (5 bases). The CDR3 length is 14 residues. Trimming cost V 5 bases and J 6 bases, with 16 bases left between them. The germline V gene encodes CDR1 SGHNT and CDR2 YENEEA. The CDR3 DNA sequence: TGTGCCAGCAGCCTGGGACCGTCGTCGGATGGCTACACCTTC. Protein sequence: CASSLGPSSDGYTF.

This chain joins TRBV29-1 and TRBJ1-1, with 9 bases aligning to TRBD1. The germline V gene encodes CDR1 SQVTM and CDR2 ANQGSEA. The CDR3 is 14 amino acids. J was trimmed by 5 bases and V by 7 bases; bases with no gene match: 11. The CDR3, as DNA: TGCAGCGCCCGACAGGGGGGTTCGGTGACTGAAGCTTTCTTT. Translation gives CSARQGGSVTEAFF.

This chain uses TRBV3-1 (or the pseudogene TRBV3-2) with TRBJ1-2; D is perhaps TRBD1 (5 bases). The V end lost 4 bases, the J end lost 1 base, and 10 bases lay between the germline ends. The CDR3 extends over 14 amino acids. Germline V lookup: CDR1 LGHDT, CDR2 YNNKEL (reference sequence). CDR3 loop: CASSPGGINYGYTF. CDR3 DNA: TGTGCCAGCAGCCCCGGGGGGATTAACTATGGCTACACCTTC.

V gene TRBV19 combines with J gene TRBJ2-3; weak D call: TRBD1 (6 bases). V lost 9 bases and J 1 base, leaving 14 bases between the germline ends. The V gene's germline CDR1 is LNHDA and CDR2 SQIVND (reference sequence). This CDR3 has 14 residues. CDR3 in DNA: TGTGCCAGCGCTACAGGGTTCGGCACAGATACGCAGTATTTT. Protein sequence: CASATGFGTDTQYF.

The chain uses TRBV19 and TRBJ2-4; D not resolved. Germline loops: CDR1 LNHDA, CDR2 SQIVND (reference sequence). The CDR3 has 15 residues. V gave up 3 bases and J gave up 0 bases, with 9 bases separating them. CDR3 coding DNA: TGTGCCAGTAGTATCGGCAGCTTAGCCAAAAACATTCAGTACTTC. It translates to CASSIGSLAKNIQYF.

Concerning this clone: Other DNA sequences in this sample translate to the same CDR3. This chain uses TRBV10-1 with TRBJ2-2; the D is unclear. The CDR3 is made up of 12 amino acids. V lost 6 bases and J lost 1, with 3 bases in between. Germline CDR1 WNHNN, CDR2 SYGVQD (reference sequence). This CDR3 is CASSRNTGELFF. The CDR3, as DNA: TGCGCCAGCAGCAGGAACACCGGGGAGCTGTTTTTT.

Only a few counts were recorded for this clone. The chain has TRBV3-1 (or the pseudogene TRBV3-2) and TRBJ2-7, with unresolved D. Germline loops: CDR1 LGHDT, CDR2 YNNKEL (reference sequence). The CDR3 length is 12 residues. V lost 3 bases and J 6 bases, leaving 9 bases between the germline ends. CDR3 sequence: CASSHGTAEQYF. The CDR3 DNA is TGTGCCAGCAGCCACGGAACGGCCGAGCAGTACTTC.

V gene TRBV21-1 combines with J gene TRBJ1-2; no DNA check was done on the table's D call, TRBD1. TRBV21-1 is a known pseudogene. This CDR3 spans 16 amino acids. This CDR3 is CASAQGQGALGYGYTF. The DNA of the CDR3 is TGTGCCAGCGCCCAGGGACAGGGGGCGCTTGGCTATGGCTACACCTTC.

The chain employs TRBV5-4 and TRBJ2-6; TRBD1 agrees at 7 bases. V was clipped by 4 bases and J by 2 bases; unmatched bases: 3. Germline V gene sequence: CDR1 SGHNT, CDR2 YYREEE (reference sequence). This CDR3 has 15 amino acids. DNA of the CDR3: TGTGCCAGCAGCAAGACAGGGACTGGGGCCAACGTCCTGACTTTC. Translation gives CASSKTGTGANVLTF.

The chain is built from TRBV5-1 and TRBJ2-1; the D is unclear. The CDR3 is made up of 14 amino acids. The V and J ends lost 0 bases and 3 bases respectively, with 7 bases between them. The V gene's germline CDR1 is SGHRS and CDR2 YFSETQ. The CDR3 DNA reads TGCGCCAGCAGCTTGGGGCACGGCTACAATGAGCAGTTCTTC. Translated: CASSLGHGYNEQFF.

The chain recombines TRBV9 with TRBJ1-3; D is uncertain. The CDR3 length is 15 residues. The V gene lost 0 bases and the J gene lost 0 bases, with 7 bases spanning the gap. CDR1 is SGDLS and CDR2 is YYNGEE in the germline V gene. This CDR3 is CASSVGGTSGNTIYF. Written as DNA, the CDR3 is TGTGCCAGCAGCGTAGGGGGTACCTCTGGAAACACCATATATTTT. Looking up the rest from reference TRBV9 and TRBJ1-3 gives the full variable domain: DSGVTQTPKHLITATGQRVTLRCSPRSGDLSVYWYQQSLDQGLQFLIQYYNGEERAKGNILERFSAQQFPDLHSELNLSSLELGDSALYFCASSVGGTSGNTIYFGEGSWLTVV.

V usage is TRBV29-1 and J usage is TRBJ1-2; 8 nucleotides align to TRBD1. The J segment lost 6 bases and the V segment lost 5 bases, leaving 11 bases of the junction unmatched. The CDR3 runs to 14 residues. CDR1 and CDR2 (germline): SQVTM, ANQGSEA. CDR3 sequence reads: CSVIGQGRQDGYTF. In DNA form, the CDR3 reads TGCAGCGTTATCGGACAGGGACGCCAGGATGGCTACACCTTC.

The rearrangement uses TRBV2 and TRBJ1-2; TRBD1 aligns across 7 bases. From germline, CDR1 is SNHLY and CDR2 FYNNEI. V gave up 8 bases and J gave up 4 bases; unmatched junction bases: 7. The CDR3 is 13 amino acids. CDR3 sequence: CASRLTGAYGYTF. For the CDR3, the DNA is TGTGCCAGCCGCCTAACAGGGGCCTATGGCTACACCTTC.

This chain links TRBV27 with TRBJ2-2; the D is unclear. CDR3 length: 14 amino acids. The V gene's germline CDR1 is MNHEY and CDR2 SMNVEV (reference sequence). The ends were cut back, 4 bases at V and 1 base at J, with 7 bases in the middle. The CDR3 sequence is CASSSGLNTGELFF. DNA of the CDR3: TGTGCCAGCAGTTCCGGGTTGAACACCGGGGAGCTGTTTTTT.

V gene TRBV2 combines with J gene TRBJ1-5; TRBD1 aligns across 9 bases. V lost 7 bases and J lost 7; bases outside the gene matches: 5. The CDR3 totals 13 residues. Per germline, CDR1 SNHLY and CDR2 FYNNEI. The CDR3 is CASKLDRGQPQHF. As DNA, the CDR3 is TGTGCCAGCAAGCTAGACAGGGGGCAGCCCCAGCATTTT.

The chain is built from TRBV5-8 and TRBJ2-7; D ambiguous. Germline V gene data show CDR1 as SGHTS and CDR2 as YDEGEE. V was trimmed by 1 base and J by 4 bases, leaving 6 bases between them. This CDR3 has 12 amino acids. CDR3 residues: CASSLTGYEQYF. The CDR3 bases are TGTGCCAGCAGCTTGACGGGTTACGAGCAGTACTTC.

The genes are TRBV6-5 and TRBJ2-2, with D hard to call. Looked up from germline, CDR1 is MNHEY and CDR2 is SVGAGI. The CDR3 length is 14 residues. Trimming removed 11 bases at V and 1 base at J, with 14 bases between. Here the CDR3 DNA reads TGTGCCGGTTCCGGAAATTGGAACACCGGGGAGCTGTTTTTT. It translates to CAGSGNWNTGELFF.

This rearrangement joins TRBV12-3 or TRBV12-4 to TRBJ1-2; TRBD1 matches 7 bases. This CDR3 spans 13 amino acids. With 6 bases clipped from V and 4 bases from J, the junction kept 5 bases outside the gene matches. For the CDR3, the DNA is TGTGCCAGCAGCGAAGACAGGGTCTATGGCTACACCTTC. Protein: CASSEDRVYGYTF.

The rearrangement links TRBV6-6 to TRBJ1-3, with D possibly TRBD1 on 5 matching bases. The CDR3 runs to 15 residues. Trimming removed 6 bases at V and 0 bases at J, with 12 bases between. From germline, CDR1 is MNHNY and CDR2 SVGAGI (reference sequence). Here the CDR3 DNA reads TGTGCCAGCAGCCAAGACAGTAGCTCTGGAAACACCATATATTTT. It is translated as CASSQDSSSGNTIYF.

The gene calls are TRBV5-1 and TRBJ2-3; 7 bases line up with TRBD1. This CDR3 region has 14 residues. Germline CDR1 is SGHRS and CDR2 is YFSETQ. V shed 4 bases, J shed 0 bases, and the junction held 2 bases outside the gene matches. CDR3 sequence reads: CASSRDSSTDTQYF. DNA of the CDR3: TGCGCCAGCAGCCGGGACAGTAGCACAGATACGCAGTATTTT. Based on the CDR3 plus reference TRBV5-1 and TRBJ2-3, the full variable domain is KAGVTQTPRYLIKTRGQQVTLSCSPISGHRSVSWYQQTPGQGLQFLFEYFSETQRNKGNFPGRFSGRQFSNSRSEMNVSTLELGDSALYLCASSRDSSTDTQYFGPGTRLTVL.

The CDR3 coding sequence is TGCAGCGTTGGCGGGATGTGGGACACTGAAGCTTTCTTT. It codes for CSVGGMWDTEAFF. This rearrangement joins TRBV29-1 to TRBJ1-1; D remains unclear. The V and J ends lost 4 bases and 3 bases respectively, with 12 bases between them. The CDR3 totals 13 residues. CDR1 is SQVTM, CDR2 ANQGSEA, per germline.